Listed here is a single T cell receptor (beta chain). What it binds is unknown. The source of the sample is a study of cytomegalovirus exposure and HLA in healthy donors. At the level of the study: Unique TCR beta sequences numbering 120 million or so came from 150 million to 200 million T cells in an earlier analysis. General study findings and limits: Most CMV-associated TCR beta chains appeared HLA-restricted in a later analysis. Some segments of the V type, notably TRBV6-2 and TRBV6-3, were excluded as indistinguishable.

This CDR3 has 15 amino acids. CDR1 is SGHDN, CDR2 FVKESK, per germline. V dropped 1 base and J dropped 0 bases, with 10 bases sitting between them. PCR amplification relied on 60 Vbeta primers (plus 13 Jbeta primers). How the authors handled the data: About 9.9 million of the about 80 million unique TCR beta chains counted in a later analysis were shared. Using immunoSEQ multiplex PCR, the repertoire was profiled, and TCRdb retains in-frame clones only, with some absent. V and J calls and clone size follow that table, whereas D and trimming were derived from the DNA. The data show about 160,000 clones, with 81% seen just once and under 1.5% held by the top ten.

The sequenced material came from PBMCs. The chain uses TRBV14 and TRBJ2-7; TRBD1 is a possible D gene (5 bases). The clonotype was recovered from a man in his fifties in good health and CMV-seropositive. CDR3 residues: CASSQGTLHSYEQYF. The CDR3 DNA is TGTGCCAGCAGCCAAGGGACACTTCACTCCTACGAGCAGTACTTC.